The 27 T cell receptor beta chains reported below all come from one sample, sequenced in a study of T cells after yellow fever vaccination. A single record per CDR3 protein comes from TCRdb applying MiXCR to the 5' RACE reads. The data hold 68,000 or so distinct CDR3 sequences, with less than 8.5% observed a single time. This specimen was CD8+ T cells sorted from PBMCs, taken 15 days after the yellow fever booster vaccination. These receptors were collected from a man between 25 and 39 years old who received the YFV17D yellow fever vaccine.

This clonotype was counted many times. The rearrangement joins TRBV7-6 to TRBJ2-7; no definite D call. The length of the CDR3 is 13 residues. Germline V gene lookup returns CDR1 SGHVS and CDR2 FNYEAQ. V gave up 4 bases and J gave up 2 bases, with 9 bases separating them. CDR3 in DNA: TGTGCCAGCAGCTCCGGTGGCGCCTACGAGCAGTACTTC. It specifies CASSSGGAYEQYF.

This clonotype was detected a few times. The J gene is TRBJ2-7, the V gene TRBV7-8, with TRBD1 identical over 8 bases. Per germline, CDR1 SGHVS and CDR2 FQNEAQ. The CDR3 totals 16 residues. The trim removed 5 bases at V and 0 bases at J, leaving 9 bases unmatched. CDR3 sequence: CASSPGGTGYSYEQYF. In nucleotides, the CDR3 is TGTGCCAGCAGCCCAGGCGGGACAGGCTACTCCTACGAGCAGTACTTC.

To note about this clonotype: Since a much larger clone is just one base distant, this may be a read error. V gene TRBV28 combines with J gene TRBJ2-3; TRBD2 agrees at 7 bases. Per the germline V gene, CDR1 is MDHEN and CDR2 is SYDVKM. Losses at the gene ends were 10 bases for V and 0 bases for J; bases not matched to a gene: 16. The CDR3 consists of 17 residues. CDR3 in DNA: TGTGCCATCACGTCCGGGTGGGCGGGAGCTAGCACAGATACGCAGTATTTT. Translated: CAITSGWAGASTDTQYF.

Ten or more counts support this clonotype. CDR3 in amino acids: CASSQGGPGSSYEQYF. CDR3 coding DNA: TGCGCCAGCAGCCAAGGCGGACCCGGCTCCTCCTACGAGCAGTACTTC. The rearrangement uses TRBV4-1 and TRBJ2-7; D uncertain. The CDR3 contains 16 residues. Germline assignment: CDR1 MGHRA and CDR2 YSYEKL. Trimming cost V 1 base and J 0 bases, with 13 bases left between them.

This clonotype has at least ten counts. The genes are TRBV12-3 or TRBV12-4 and TRBJ2-1; D gene unclear. The CDR3 spans 15 residues. V lost 1 base to trimming and J lost 9 bases, with 16 bases between them. CDR3 protein: CASSLGLVESVEQFF. The DNA for the CDR3 is TGTGCCAGCAGTTTAGGTCTAGTCGAGTCGGTTGAGCAGTTCTTC.

This clonotype appeared many times. CDR3 loop: CASSQATKEQDTQYF. The CDR3 nucleotides read TGTGCCAGCAGCCAAGCGACGAAGGAGCAAGATACGCAGTATTTT. The chain joins TRBV14 to TRBJ2-3, with D unclear. V dropped 1 base and J dropped 5 bases, with 13 bases sitting between them. This CDR3 spans 15 amino acids. Germline CDR1 and CDR2: SGHDN and FVKESK.

In the case of this clonotype: This could be a read error, since a much larger clone is one nucleotide away. The chain combines TRBV7-2 with TRBJ1-2; D ambiguous. The CDR3 sequence is 14 residues long. With 4 bases removed from V and 2 bases from J, the gap between germline ends came to 11 bases. Germline V lookup: CDR1 SGHTA, CDR2 FQGNSA. CDR3 DNA: TGTGCCAGCAGCTACGTACAGACGAACTATGGCTACACCTTC. This sequence encodes CASSYVQTNYGYTF.

This clonotype occurred many times. The rearrangement uses TRBV15 and TRBJ2-2; D perhaps matches TRBD1 (6 bases). CDR1 LNHNV and CDR2 YYDKDF come from the germline V gene (reference sequence). Trimming removed 0 bases at V and 6 bases at J, with 14 bases between. The CDR3 runs to 16 residues. The CDR3 is CATSRDSTGYPGELFF. CDR3 DNA: TGTGCCACCAGCAGAGACTCTACAGGGTACCCCGGGGAGCTGTTTTTT.

This clonotype was picked up many times. The chain uses TRBV9 and TRBJ2-7; 7 nucleotides align to TRBD2. Losses at the gene ends were 3 bases for V and 2 bases for J; bases not matched to a gene: 11. CDR1 and CDR2 (germline): SGDLS, YYNGEE. CDR3 length equals 16 residues. Here the CDR3 reads CASSGEGSARTYEQYF. The CDR3, as DNA: TGTGCCAGCAGCGGGGAGGGGTCGGCCCGAACCTACGAGCAGTACTTC. Full variable domain (rest looked up from reference TRBV9 and TRBJ2-7): DSGVTQTPKHLITATGQRVTLRCSPRSGDLSVYWYQQSLDQGLQFLIQYYNGEERAKGNILERFSAQQFPDLHSELNLSSLELGDSALYFCASSGEGSARTYEQYFGPGTRLTVT.

This clonotype came up many times. The chain carries TRBV7-8 and TRBJ2-1; possibly TRBD2 for D (6 bases). There are 14 residues in the CDR3. Trimming stripped 1 base from V and 6 bases from J, with 10 bases between. The germline gives CDR1 SGHVS, CDR2 FQNEAQ. The chain's CDR3 is CASSLGGTGNEQFF. CDR3 coding DNA: TGTGCCAGCAGCTTAGGGGGGACTGGCAATGAGCAGTTCTTC.

This clonotype has a count of ten or more. The J gene is TRBJ2-2, the V gene TRBV12-3 or TRBV12-4; the match to TRBD2 covers 10 bases. CDR3 length: 14 amino acids. J lost 6 bases, V lost 8 bases, and 6 bases had no gene match. The CDR3 loop reads CASGPSGSAGELFF. For the CDR3, the DNA is TGTGCCAGCGGACCTAGCGGGAGTGCCGGGGAGCTGTTTTTT.

This clonotype was detected ten times or more. The chain combines TRBV28 with TRBJ2-5; 8 bases are shared with TRBD1. The CDR3 is 14 amino acids. Per the germline V gene, CDR1 is MDHEN and CDR2 is SYDVKM. The ends lost 2 bases at V and 4 bases at J; junction bases unmatched: 3. CDR3 sequence reads: CASSLEGTGETQYF. The CDR3 DNA sequence: TGTGCCAGCAGTTTAGAGGGGACAGGAGAGACCCAGTACTTC.

The chain joins TRBV5-4 to TRBJ2-1; D gene unclear. The CDR3 consists of 12 residues. V lost 3 bases and J 5 bases, leaving 6 bases between the germline ends. Looked up from germline, CDR1 is SGHNT and CDR2 is YYREEE (reference sequence). The CDR3 sequence is CASSWEDNEQFF. The CDR3 DNA reads as TGTGCCAGCAGCTGGGAAGACAATGAGCAGTTCTTC. Together with reference TRBV5-4 and TRBJ2-1, the CDR3 gives the full variable domain: ETGVTQSPTHLIKTRGQQVTLRCSSQSGHNTVSWYQQALGQGPQFIFQYYREEENGRGNFPPRFSGLQFPNYSSELNVNALELDDSALYLCASSWEDNEQFFGPGTRLTVL.

This clonotype was observed a handful of times. The rearrangement uses TRBV5-5 and TRBJ2-7, with D perhaps TRBD2 (6 bases). The CDR3 covers 14 residues. The germline V and J ends were trimmed by 5 bases and 2 bases, with 14 bases remaining between them. Germline loops: CDR1 SGHKS, CDR2 YYEKEE (reference sequence). The CDR3 DNA is TGTGCCAGCAGGGACGGGACTTTAACCTACGAGCAGTACTTC. Translating gives CASRDGTLTYEQYF.

The CDR3 is CASSGDPGVYNEQFF. The CDR3 DNA is TGTGCCAGCAGTGGGGACCCGGGGGTCTACAATGAGCAGTTCTTC. The chain couples TRBV6-1 to TRBJ2-1; a possible D gene is TRBD2 (6 bases). The CDR3 is 15 residues long. Germline values: CDR1 MNHNS, CDR2 SASEGT. Trimming removed 4 bases from V and 3 bases from J, with 13 bases in between.

This clonotype was recorded many times. V is TRBV11-2 and J is TRBJ2-5; 12 nucleotides line up with TRBD2. The germline V gene has CDR1 SGHAT and CDR2 FQNNGV. This CDR3 region has 15 residues. Trimming removed 5 bases from V and 6 bases from J; junction bases left unmatched: 7. The CDR3 region is CASSASTSGRQTQYF. CDR3 bases: TGTGCCAGCAGCGCCTCGACTAGCGGGAGACAGACCCAGTACTTC.

The table lists this clonotype with many counts. The chain carries TRBV23-1 and TRBJ2-7; D is uncertain. TRBV23-1 is identified as an open reading frame with a role that is uncertain. V gave up 3 bases and J gave up 0 bases, with 15 bases separating them. The CDR3 is 16 residues long. The chain's CDR3 is CASSQACKNSSYEQYF. In nucleotides, the CDR3 is TGCGCCAGCAGTCAGGCTTGTAAGAATAGCTCCTACGAGCAGTACTTC.

The chain joins TRBV7-2 to TRBJ2-7; D is unresolved. Between the trimmed V and J ends, which lost 5 bases and 0 bases, there was a span of 8 bases. The germline V gene has CDR1 SGHTA and CDR2 FQGNSA. This CDR3 has 13 residues. For the CDR3, the DNA is TGTGCCAGCAGCCTCGGTTACTCCTACGAGCAGTACTTC. Its protein is CASSLGYSYEQYF.

Concerning this clonotype itself: Given a much more abundant clone one base away, this may be a read error. V is TRBV12-3 or TRBV12-4 and J is TRBJ2-4, with D possibly being TRBD1 (5 bases). This CDR3 is 21 amino acids long. With 3 bases removed from V and 0 bases from J, the gap between germline ends came to 27 bases. CDR3 nucleotides: TGTGCCAGCAGTTTTACGTTTACGGAGACAGATCCAAAACTAGCCAAAAACATTCAGTACTTC. Amino acids: CASSFTFTETDPKLAKNIQYF.

This clonotype was recorded many times. This chain uses TRBV20-1 with TRBJ2-7; either TRBD1 or TRBD2 may fit D (5 bases each). This CDR3 spans 12 amino acids. CDR1 and CDR2 (germline): DFQATT, SNEGSKA (reference sequence). V lost 1 base to trimming and J lost 5 bases, with 9 bases between them. The CDR3 sequence is CSARVGDDEQYF. DNA of the CDR3: TGCAGTGCTAGAGTAGGGGACGACGAGCAGTACTTC.

This clonotype was found many times. The rearrangement uses TRBV27 and TRBJ1-4; D perhaps matches TRBD1 (5 bases). The CDR3 runs to 16 residues. CDR1 and CDR2 (germline): MNHEY, SMNVEV (reference sequence). Trimming pared 5 bases from V and 6 bases from J, leaving 19 bases between. Here the CDR3 reads CASSPLGAGLYEKLFF. The CDR3 nucleotides read TGTGCCAGCAGTCCCCTCGGGGCAGGGCTTTATGAAAAACTGTTTTTT.

The table lists this clonotype with many counts. The chain uses TRBV7-6 and TRBJ2-1, with 13 bases aligning to TRBD2. The CDR3 has 16 residues. Trimming removed 5 bases from V and 5 bases from J; junction bases left unmatched: 6. Germline V gene lookup returns CDR1 SGHVS and CDR2 FNYEAQ. The CDR3 DNA reads TGTGCCAGCAGCGGCACCGGGACTAGCGGGAACAATGAGCAGTTCTTC. Protein sequence: CASSGTGTSGNNEQFF.

Points on this clonotype: A read error is possible here, since a much larger clone lies one base away. The chain combines TRBV5-1 with TRBJ2-1, with TRBD1 matching 9 bases. The CDR3 has 14 amino acids. The germline V gene encodes CDR1 SGHRS and CDR2 YFSETQ. The CDR3 spells CPSSSPDRGDEQFF. CDR3 bases: TGCCCCAGCAGCTCTCCGGACAGGGGCGATGAGCAGTTCTTC.

To note about this clonotype: Since a much larger clone is just one base distant, this may be a read error. This sequence joins TRBV11-2 and TRBJ2-7; tentative D call: TRBD1 (5 bases). The CDR3 is 15 residues long. Germline CDR1 and CDR2: SGHAT and FQNNGV. Between the trimmed V and J ends, which lost 3 bases and 5 bases, there was a span of 17 bases. The CDR3 spells CASSFPRAVVDEQYF. Here the CDR3 DNA reads TGTGCCAGCAGCTTCCCCAGGGCGGTGGTGGACGAGCAGTACTTC.

This clonotype has a handful of counts. The chain has TRBV19 and TRBJ2-7; D is ambiguous. Trimming took off 6 bases at V and 0 bases at J, with 12 bases between the two ends. CDR3 length equals 14 residues. The germline V gene has CDR1 LNHDA and CDR2 SQIVND (reference sequence). The CDR3 DNA reads TGTGCCAGTAGCCCCAGACGGAGCTCCTACGAGCAGTACTTC. Protein: CASSPRRSSYEQYF.

The V gene is TRBV18, the J gene TRBJ1-1; a possible D gene is TRBD1 (5 bases). Germline V gene lookup returns CDR1 KGHSH and CDR2 LQKENI. This CDR3 contains 15 residues. Trimming took off 4 bases at V and 1 base at J, with 13 bases between the two ends. The CDR3 DNA sequence: TGTGCCAGCTCACGTCTTGGGGGAGGGAACACTGAAGCTTTCTTT. Amino acids: CASSRLGGGNTEAFF.

This sequence joins TRBV4-3 and TRBJ2-7, with D tentatively TRBD2 (6 bases). This CDR3 spans 14 amino acids. Germline CDR1 reads LGHNA; CDR2 reads YSLEER. The V and J ends lost 4 bases and 6 bases respectively, with 16 bases between them. CDR3 in DNA: TGCGCCAGCAGCCGGGGGACTGGGAAAACCGAGCAGTACTTC. Its protein product is CASSRGTGKTEQYF.